The clone carrying this TCR beta chain was detected many times. Its antigen is as yet unknown. RNA transcripts were the source from which TCR beta CDR3 regions were amplified. HTBI primers were used in a first-round RT-PCR, which preceded a second-round multiplex PCR. A single record per CDR3 protein comes from TCRdb applying MiXCR to the multiplex PCR reads. The table has about 400,000 distinct CDR3 sequences, 15% to 20% seen once. Per germline, CDR1 MNHEY and CDR2 SVGEGT. The length of the CDR3 is 11 residues. V shed 6 bases and J shed 1 base, with 4 bases lying between them. The record originates from a study of Graves' ophthalmopathy and Graves' hyperthyroidism. Findings of the study overall: Most expanded clonotypes from thyroid (those above 0.001 frequency) were also found in blood.

The source of this sequence is a woman aged 18-29 years with Graves' ophthalmopathy. The V gene is TRBV6-2 or TRBV6-3, the J gene TRBJ2-7; no reliable D call. Sequenced sample: peripheral blood. In nucleotides, the CDR3 is TGTGCCAGCAGGGATTCCTACGAGCAGTACTTC. It codes for CASRDSYEQYF.